The 15 T cell receptor beta chains reported below all come from one sample, sequenced in a study of blood T cells in healthy people across ages. Then a second PCR, running about 6 to 12 cycles, was carried out with a sample-barcoded 5' primer and a J-beta primer mix. In TCRdb, the 5' RACE reads were re-called with MiXCR into one record per CDR3 protein. The table lists about 810,000 distinct CDR3 sequences, 35% to 40% of them singletons, with about an eighth in the top ten. The sequenced sample consisted of blood. The receptor set was obtained from a man between 18 and 29 years old in good health.

This clonotype was found a few times. The chain couples TRBV28 to TRBJ2-2; D possibly corresponds to TRBD2 (6 bases). The CDR3 sequence is 13 residues long. Trimming took off 5 bases at V and 7 bases at J, with 11 bases between the two ends. In germline, CDR1 is MDHEN, CDR2 SYDVKM. CDR3: CASSPQGGGELFF. In nucleotides, the CDR3 is TGTGCCAGCAGTCCTCAGGGAGGCGGGGAGCTGTTTTTT.

The chain is built from TRBV20-1 and TRBJ2-5; D ambiguous. The CDR3 covers 14 residues. The V end lost 0 bases, the J end lost 2 bases, and 10 bases lay between the germline ends. In germline, CDR1 is DFQATT, CDR2 SNEGSKA (reference sequence). The DNA for the CDR3 is TGCAGTGCTAGAGATGGGCCCTTTCAAGAGACCCAGTACTTC. Its translation is CSARDGPFQETQYF.

The chain carries TRBV18 and TRBJ1-2, with a weak D call TRBD1 (6 bases). Germline CDR1 reads KGHSH; CDR2 reads LQKENI. The length of the CDR3 is 13 residues. V lost 3 bases, J lost 6 bases, and 11 bases lay in between. The CDR3 DNA reads TGTGCCAGCTCACCTCGGACAGCGAATGGCTACACCTTC. Its protein is CASSPRTANGYTF.

This clonotype showed up many times. Here the CDR3 reads CASSLAGGMGQETQYF. The DNA for the CDR3 is TGTGCCAGCAGTCTTGCCGGGGGAATGGGCCAAGAGACCCAGTACTTC. The genes are TRBV27 and TRBJ2-5; a weak D match, TRBD2 (6 bases). Trimming cost V 5 bases and J 1 base, with 17 bases left between them. Per the germline V gene, CDR1 is MNHEY and CDR2 is SMNVEV (reference sequence). This CDR3 comprises 16 residues.

The chain links TRBV29-1 to TRBJ1-1; D ambiguous. The CDR3 covers 13 residues. Germline values: CDR1 SQVTM, CDR2 ANQGSEA. Deletions cut 5 bases from V and 1 base from J, with 11 bases between. Here the CDR3 reads CSVRYRENTEAFF. The DNA of the CDR3 is TGCAGCGTTAGGTACCGTGAGAACACTGAAGCTTTCTTT. Full variable domain (remainder filled in from reference TRBV29-1 and TRBJ1-1): SAVISQKPSRDICQRGTSLTIQCQVDSQVTMMFWYRQQPGQSLTLIATANQGSEATYESGFVIDKFPISRPNLTFSTLTVSNMSPEDSSIYLCSVRYRENTEAFFGQGTRLTVV.

This clonotype was found a few times. The V call is TRBV5-1, the J call TRBJ2-5, with TRBD2 identical over 7 bases. The CDR3 is 17 residues long. V dropped 4 bases and J dropped 9; count of bases not matched to a gene: 21. CDR1 SGHRS and CDR2 YFSETQ come from the germline V gene. CDR3 region: CASSPISGLVGGQSQYF. CDR3 DNA: TGCGCCAGCAGCCCTATATCCGGACTAGTTGGAGGCCAGTCCCAGTACTTC.

V gene TRBV6-5 combines with J gene TRBJ2-3; tentative D call: TRBD2 (6 bases). The V end lost 6 bases, the J end lost 7 bases, and 17 bases lay between the germline ends. This CDR3 is built from 14 residues. The germline gives CDR1 MNHEY, CDR2 SVGAGI. The CDR3 is CASSQTGLIYTQYF. As DNA, the CDR3 is TGTGCCAGCAGCCAAACGGGACTCATCTATACGCAGTATTTT.

V usage is TRBV12-3 or TRBV12-4 and J usage is TRBJ1-1; D gene ambiguous. Trimming removed 10 bases from V and 2 bases from J, with 8 bases in between. The CDR3 consists of 11 residues. The CDR3 region is CATTVNTEAFF. The CDR3 nucleotides are TGTGCCACAACAGTTAACACTGAAGCTTTCTTT.

V usage is TRBV21-1 and J usage is TRBJ1-2; the tabulated D call, TRBD1, remains unverified against the DNA. TRBV21-1 is a pseudogene segment. This CDR3 is 15 amino acids long. Written as DNA, the CDR3 is TGTGCCAGCAGCCCGCATTGGGACGCAGACTATGACTACACCTTC. Protein sequence: CASSPHWDADYDYTF.

This clonotype showed up many times. The rearrangement links TRBV12-3 or TRBV12-4 to TRBJ1-1, with 8 bases fitting TRBD1. Trimming cost V 8 bases and J 1 base; bases outside gene matches: 3. The CDR3 runs to 13 residues. As DNA, the CDR3 is TGTGCCAGCCCTGGGACAGGGAACACTGAAGCTTTCTTT. Encoded protein: CASPGTGNTEAFF.

The chain carries TRBV7-2 and TRBJ2-1, with a weak D call TRBD1 (5 bases). The CDR3 length is 14 residues. V lost 7 bases and J 9 bases, leaving 19 bases between the germline ends. Germline loops: CDR1 SGHTA, CDR2 FQGNSA. The CDR3 reads CASTEYNRGSEQFF. Here the CDR3 DNA reads TGTGCCAGCACCGAATATAATAGGGGAAGTGAGCAGTTCTTC.

V and J are TRBV12-1 and TRBJ1-5; the tabulated D call, TRBD1, remains unverified against the DNA. TRBV12-1 represents a pseudogene. The CDR3 runs to 16 residues. The CDR3 region has the DNA TGTGCCAGCAGCTCCGCGGACAGGTATAGCAATCAGCCCCAGCATTTT. Protein sequence: CASSSADRYSNQPQHF.

The gene calls are TRBV27 and TRBJ1-6, with D unclear. Germline CDR1 MNHEY, CDR2 SMNVEV (reference sequence). This CDR3 region has 15 residues. The V gene lost 0 bases and the J gene lost 6 bases, with 9 bases spanning the gap. This CDR3 is CASSLSGSGNSPLHF. Written as DNA, the CDR3 is TGTGCCAGCAGTTTATCTGGGTCTGGTAATTCACCCCTCCACTTT.

The chain uses TRBV15 and TRBJ1-5, with TRBD1 identical over 7 bases. The V segment lost 2 bases and the J segment 0 bases; nucleotides outside the gene matches: 7. From germline, CDR1 is LNHNV and CDR2 YYDKDF (reference sequence). CDR3 length equals 17 residues. In DNA, the CDR3 is TGTGCCACCAGCAGACGGACAGGACCGTATAGCAATCAGCCCCAGCATTTT. Its protein is CATSRRTGPYSNQPQHF.

This clonotype was seen a handful of times. J is TRBJ2-7 and V is TRBV20-1; a weak D match, TRBD1 (5 bases). V was clipped by 1 base and J by 3 bases, with 10 bases between them. Germline V gene lookup returns CDR1 DFQATT and CDR2 SNEGSKA (reference sequence). The CDR3 sequence is 13 residues long. The CDR3 sequence is CSARAGHHYEQYF. The CDR3 DNA reads as TGCAGTGCTAGAGCCGGACACCACTACGAGCAGTACTTC.